This T cell receptor beta chain comes out of a study of T cells in Graves' hyperthyroidism and ophthalmopathy. Regions amplified from RNA transcripts were the TCR beta CDR3 regions. RT-PCR in the first round (using the HTBI primer set) targeted the TCR CDR3. MiXCR, run by TCRdb on the multiplex PCR reads, gives a single entry per CDR3 protein. The sample carries hundreds of thousands of distinct CDR3 sequences, less than 15% recorded once. In germline, CDR1 is DFQATT, CDR2 SNEGSKA (reference sequence). This CDR3 comprises 14 residues. The ends were cut back, 0 bases at V and 5 bases at J, with 11 bases in the middle.

Sequenced input: blood. The chain uses TRBV20-1 and TRBJ2-1; D tentatively fits TRBD1 or TRBD2 (5 bases each). The sequence was collected from a woman aged 18-29 years with Graves' hyperthyroidism. The CDR3 reads CSARDLRGHNEQFF. Written as DNA, the CDR3 is TGCAGTGCTAGAGATTTGAGGGGCCACAATGAGCAGTTCTTC.